This T cell receptor (beta chain) emerged from a study of cytomegalovirus exposure and HLA in healthy donors. CDR1 is LNHDA and CDR2 is SQIVND in the germline V gene (reference sequence). CDR3 length: 12 amino acids. The V and J ends lost 6 bases and 0 bases respectively, with 6 bases between them. 13 Jbeta primers and 60 Vbeta primers were used for the PCR. In the original workflow: An analysis that came later counted 70 million to 100 million unique TCR beta chains, approximately 10 million shared. The data were produced by immunoSEQ multiplex PCR, yet TCRdb's version contains in-frame clones alone and is incomplete. The V and J calls and clone size come from that table; D and trimming were worked out from the DNA. Of 99,000 or so clones listed, about 79% are singletons.

The sequence was collected from a man in his sixties in good health and CMV-seropositive. Sequencing input: PBMCs. V usage is TRBV19 and J usage is TRBJ2-7; D gene unclear. The CDR3 region is CASSDNSYEQYF. The CDR3 DNA reads TGTGCCAGTAGCGACAACTCCTACGAGCAGTACTTC.